This entry features one T cell receptor beta chain sequence. These data come from a study of CD8 T cells in Susac syndrome. RNA was extracted with the RNeasy kit, and a quantity of 0.5 to 1 ug was reverse transcribed using random hexamers. A single record per CDR3 protein comes from TCRdb applying MiXCR to the immunoSEQ multiplex PCR reads. Of about 130,000 distinct CDR3 sequences detected, 90% to 95% appear once; the ten largest clones hold less than 0.25%. This CDR3 has 12 residues. The germline gives CDR1 SGDLS, CDR2 YYNGEE. Trimming stripped 7 bases from V and 5 bases from J, with 12 bases between.

Sequencing was performed on CD8+ T cells from PBMCs. This TCR was sampled from a human donor with Susac syndrome. The J gene is TRBJ1-2, the V gene TRBV9, with D hard to call. The CDR3 sequence is CASYRPFYGYTF. The CDR3 DNA is TGTGCCAGCTACCGACCTTTTTATGGCTACACCTTC. Together with reference TRBV9 and TRBJ1-2, the CDR3 gives the full variable domain: DSGVTQTPKHLITATGQRVTLRCSPRSGDLSVYWYQQSLDQGLQFLIQYYNGEERAKGNILERFSAQQFPDLHSELNLSSLELGDSALYFCASYRPFYGYTFGSGTRLTVV.